The present T cell receptor beta chain was sequenced within a study of shared clonotypes between healthy human individuals. Study-wide points: It was anticipated that sequencing depth would influence how many clonotypes donors shared.

Each sorted subset replicate got 200 ng genomic DNA, 30,000 or so genomes. Data came from immunoSEQ multiplex PCR; TCRdb stores just in-frame clones and leaves some out. The sample lists about 380,000 clones, around 96% seen once, with 0.25% to 0.35% in the top ten. A word on this clone: The antigen is undetermined.

This CDR3 region has 16 residues. Input material: memory CD8+ T cells sorted from blood. Indicated subset: CD45RO+ cells pooled with CCR7-negative TemRA cells. The TCR sequence derives from a man in his thirties or forties in good health. V usage is TRBV21-1 and J usage is TRBJ2-7. TRBV21-1 is annotated as a pseudogene. The CDR3 DNA is TGTGCCAGCAGCAAAGATCCTCACCCCATCTCCTACGAGCAGTACTTC. Translating it yields CASSKDPHPISYEQYF.